Included here is one T cell receptor beta chain sequence, with context. The antigen remains undetermined. The data derive from a study of CXCR3-negative and CXCR3-positive naive CD8 T cells. For the study at large: The TRB read total, about 130 million, broke down to about 1.5 +/- 0.3 million reads per library. Study results and limitations: Naive cells with CXCR3 showed TRB CDR3s that were more hydrophobic than those in CXCR3-negative naive cells. Fresh PBMCs were used in most assays, and CXCR3 expression partially decreased after cryopreservation. Naive cells, whether CXCR3-negative or CXCR3-positive, had similar TRBV-TRBJ usage, while memory cells differed.

CDR3 length: 15 residues. The germline V gene encodes CDR1 SNHLY and CDR2 FYNNEI. UMI-labeled 5' RACE TRB cDNA libraries were prepared from the cells. TCRdb reprocessed the 5' RACE reads, keeping one entry per CDR3 protein, no DNA. The sample has around 140,000 distinct CDR3 sequences. This chain connects TRBV2 to TRBJ2-2; TCRdb gives TRBD1 as the D gene, but with no DNA this cannot be confirmed. Sequencing was carried out using naive CXCR3+ CD8+ T cells from blood. Subset of the sample: CD45RO-CCR7+CD27+CD95- naive CD8+ T cells expressing CXCR3 (TNR3+). The source of this sequence is a human donor in good health. Some clones in this sample may be carry-over from other donors' samples. The CDR3 sequence is CASSFGTDNTGELFF. Full variable domain (outside the CDR3, taken from reference TRBV2 and TRBJ2-2): EPEVTQTPSHQVTQMGQEVILRCVPISNHLYFYWYRQILGQKVEFLVSFYNNEISEKSEIFDDQFSVERPDGSNFTLKIRSTKLEDSAMYFCASSFGTDNTGELFFGEGSRLTVL.